The sequence of this T cell receptor (beta chain) was determined in a study of T-cell memory formation after mild COVID-19. Study results and limitations: A subset of responding clones appeared in pre-infection memory, suggesting cross-reactive memory joined. Contracting clones from day 15 to 85 had balanced CD4/CD8; later expanders favoured CD4+.

TCRdb processed the 5' RACE reads anew with MiXCR; each CDR3 protein has one entry. The sample yields about 180,000 distinct CDR3 sequences, approximately 17% seen once. In regard to this clonotype: Its matching antigen is unknown.

This clonotype originated in a man aged 18 to 29 who had mild COVID-19 (a few samples of this study predate the infection). Cell type and time point are not known. The sequenced material came from PBMCs or a T cell subset sorted from them (not recorded which).

The CDR3 protein is CASSFRDYTGELFF. CDR3 sequence (DNA): TGTGCCAGCAGTTTCCGGGACTACACCGGGGAGCTGTTTTTT. The V gene is TRBV27, the J gene TRBJ2-2, with D possibly matching TRBD2 (6 bases). This CDR3 is built from 14 residues. CDR1 MNHEY and CDR2 SMNVEV come from the germline V gene (reference sequence). With 3 bases removed from V and 3 bases from J, the gap between germline ends came to 8 bases.